These T cell receptor beta chains were read from a single sample in a study of identical twins. TCRdb used MiXCR to reprocess the 5' RACE reads, holding one entry per CDR3 protein. The data contain approximately 94,000 distinct CDR3 sequences, about 5.6% of them singletons. The sample taken for sequencing was memory T cells sorted from blood. Receptors originate from a woman aged 45-60 years in good health. Each CDR3 is given with its conserved first and last residue. Each record gives: CDR3 protein, CDR3 DNA, clone size, V gene, D gene, J gene. A D gene is named only where the DNA matches it firmly. The size entry is marked missing in some rows and otherwise reads once, few, many or a size class.

CDR3 protein: CASSLLLGQGANEQFF
CDR3 DNA: TGTGCCAGCAGCTTACTATTGGGACAGGGGGCGAATGAGCAGTTCTTC
clone size: few
V gene: TRBV7-9
D gene: TRBD1
J gene: TRBJ2-1

CDR3 protein: CASSGSGGRLTGELFF
CDR3 DNA: TGTGCCAGCAGCGGATCAGGGGGGCGCCTCACCGGGGAGCTGTTTTTT
clone size: few
V gene: TRBV7-9
D gene: NA
J gene: TRBJ2-2

CDR3 protein: CSVRDSNQPQHF
CDR3 DNA: TGCAGCGTTCGGGACAGCAATCAGCCCCAGCATTTT
clone size: many
V gene: TRBV29-1
D gene: NA
J gene: TRBJ1-5

CDR3 protein: CASSPNSGVSGNTIYF
CDR3 DNA: TGTGCCAGCAGCCCAAATTCAGGTGTCTCTGGAAACACCATATATTTT
clone size: NA
V gene: TRBV7-9
D gene: NA
J gene: TRBJ1-3

CDR3 protein: CASSPKPGQGPYNEQFF
CDR3 DNA: TGTGCCAGTAGTCCTAAACCGGGACAGGGACCCTACAATGAGCAGTTCTTC
clone size: NA
V gene: TRBV19
D gene: TRBD1
J gene: TRBJ2-1

CDR3 protein: CASGAPGDTIYF
CDR3 DNA: TGTGCCAGCGGGGCCCCAGGGGACACCATATATTTT
clone size: few
V gene: TRBV6-6
D gene: NA
J gene: TRBJ1-3

CDR3 protein: CASSPPGQGGTDTQYF
CDR3 DNA: TGCGCCAGCAGTCCCCCGGGACAGGGAGGGACAGATACGCAGTATTTT
clone size: few
V gene: TRBV23-1
D gene: TRBD1
J gene: TRBJ2-3

CDR3 protein: CASSLDRTRDEQFF
CDR3 DNA: TGTGCCAGCAGTTTAGACCGGACCCGGGATGAGCAGTTCTTC
clone size: many
V gene: TRBV12-3/TRBV12-4
D gene: NA
J gene: TRBJ2-1

CDR3 protein: CASSYMAGGVNTEAFF
CDR3 DNA: TGTGCCAGCAGTTACATGGCAGGCGGGGTGAACACTGAAGCTTTCTTT
clone size: NA
V gene: TRBV6-6
D gene: NA
J gene: TRBJ1-1

CDR3 protein: CASSAHLRGPPLHF
CDR3 DNA: TGCGCCAGCAGTGCCCATCTTCGGGGGCCACCCCTCCACTTT
clone size: few
V gene: TRBV23-1
D gene: NA
J gene: TRBJ1-6

CDR3 protein: CASSPSLAGFNNEQFF
CDR3 DNA: TGCGCCAGCAGCCCATCACTAGCGGGGTTCAACAATGAGCAGTTCTTC
clone size: NA
V gene: TRBV4-1
D gene: TRBD2
J gene: TRBJ2-1

CDR3 protein: CASRGQAEYEQYF
CDR3 DNA: TGTGCCAGCCGGGGACAGGCAGAGTACGAGCAGTACTTC
clone size: NA
V gene: TRBV5-4
D gene: TRBD1
J gene: TRBJ2-7

CDR3 protein: CASSDFSLNTEAFF
CDR3 DNA: TGTGCCAGCAGTGACTTCTCCCTTAACACTGAAGCTTTCTTT
clone size: many
V gene: TRBV6-4
D gene: NA
J gene: TRBJ1-1

CDR3 protein: CASSVALGGSTDTQYF
CDR3 DNA: TGTGCCAGCAGCGTAGCTTTGGGCGGGAGTACAGATACGCAGTATTTT
clone size: many
V gene: TRBV9
D gene: TRBD2
J gene: TRBJ2-3

CDR3 protein: CAWQAHPQIYEQYF
CDR3 DNA: TGTGCCTGGCAGGCCCACCCGCAGATCTACGAGCAGTACTTC
clone size: many
V gene: TRBV30
D gene: NA
J gene: TRBJ2-7

CDR3 protein: CASTGTGQNQPQHF
CDR3 DNA: TGTGCCAGTACCGGGACAGGCCAGAATCAGCCCCAGCATTTT
clone size: NA
V gene: TRBV19
D gene: TRBD1
J gene: TRBJ1-5

CDR3 protein: CSARFAPSGHNEQFF
CDR3 DNA: TGCAGTGCTAGATTTGCTCCTAGCGGTCACAATGAGCAGTTCTTC
clone size: many
V gene: TRBV20-1
D gene: TRBD2
J gene: TRBJ2-1

CDR3 protein: CASSRGQHMGYTF
CDR3 DNA: TGTGCCAGCAGCCGGGGACAGCATATGGGCTACACCTTC
clone size: NA
V gene: TRBV7-2
D gene: TRBD1
J gene: TRBJ1-2

CDR3 protein: CASTPMPRRVWVPQHF
CDR3 DNA: TGTGCCAGCACCCCCATGCCCCGACGAGTTTGGGTGCCCCAGCATTTT
clone size: many
V gene: TRBV28
D gene: NA
J gene: TRBJ1-5

CDR3 protein: CASSVGQTNYGYTF
CDR3 DNA: TGTGCCAGCAGCGTAGGGCAGACTAACTATGGCTACACCTTC
clone size: many
V gene: TRBV9
D gene: NA
J gene: TRBJ1-2

CDR3 protein: CSVAVRTVGNYGYTF
CDR3 DNA: TGCAGCGTTGCGGTGAGGACAGTCGGTAACTATGGCTACACCTTC
clone size: many
V gene: TRBV29-1
D gene: NA
J gene: TRBJ1-2

CDR3 protein: CSVGNPSGRTYKQYF
CDR3 DNA: TGCAGCGTTGGCAACCCTAGCGGGAGGACCTACAAGCAGTACTTC
clone size: once
V gene: TRBV29-1
D gene: TRBD2
J gene: TRBJ2-7

CDR3 protein: CASSLSVREADTQYF
CDR3 DNA: TGTGCCAGCAGCTTATCCGTTCGGGAAGCAGATACGCAGTATTTT
clone size: many
V gene: TRBV7-9
D gene: NA
J gene: TRBJ2-3

CDR3 protein: CATSRDKAGTGELFF
CDR3 DNA: TGTGCCACCAGCAGAGATAAGGCAGGCACCGGGGAGCTGTTTTTT
clone size: many
V gene: TRBV15
D gene: NA
J gene: TRBJ2-2

CDR3 protein: CASATSGSKNEQFF
CDR3 DNA: TGCGCCAGCGCCACTAGCGGGAGTAAGAATGAGCAGTTCTTC
clone size: many
V gene: TRBV5-1
D gene: TRBD2
J gene: TRBJ2-1

CDR3 protein: CASSLYRGRYEQYF
CDR3 DNA: TGTGCCAGCAGTTTATACCGGGGCAGATACGAGCAGTACTTC
clone size: many
V gene: TRBV27
D gene: NA
J gene: TRBJ2-7

CDR3 protein: CARTGGGETQYF
CDR3 DNA: TGCGCCAGGACAGGGGGAGGAGAGACCCAGTACTTC
clone size: NA
V gene: TRBV23-1
D gene: TRBD1
J gene: TRBJ2-5

CDR3 protein: CASSPRLASNTGELFF
CDR3 DNA: TGTGCCAGTAGTCCCCGACTAGCGTCGAACACCGGGGAGCTGTTTTTT
clone size: many
V gene: TRBV19
D gene: TRBD2
J gene: TRBJ2-2

CDR3 protein: CSARDQGGGQFF
CDR3 DNA: TGCAGTGCTAGAGATCAAGGGGGGGGGCAGTTCTTC
clone size: many
V gene: TRBV20-1
D gene: NA
J gene: TRBJ2-1

CDR3 protein: CASSVGQGAGQPQHF
CDR3 DNA: TGCGCCAGCAGCGTGGGACAGGGGGCCGGTCAGCCCCAGCATTTT
clone size: many
V gene: TRBV5-1
D gene: TRBD1
J gene: TRBJ1-5

CDR3 protein: CATSREDSRNEQFF
CDR3 DNA: TGTGCCACCAGCAGAGAGGACTCGAGGAATGAGCAGTTCTTC
clone size: many
V gene: TRBV15
D gene: NA
J gene: TRBJ2-1

CDR3 protein: CASSKGLLNTDTQYF
CDR3 DNA: TGTGCCAGCAGCAAGGGACTACTTAATACAGATACGCAGTATTTT
clone size: many
V gene: TRBV7-6
D gene: TRBD2
J gene: TRBJ2-3

CDR3 protein: CASSFGQGGIYEQYF
CDR3 DNA: TGTGCCAGCAGTTTTGGGCAGGGGGGAATCTACGAGCAGTACTTC
clone size: many
V gene: TRBV27
D gene: NA
J gene: TRBJ2-7